This note documents a single TCR beta chain sequence. The data derive from a study of T cells in Graves' hyperthyroidism and ophthalmopathy. RNA transcripts yielded amplified TCR beta CDR3 regions. The HTBI primer set was used in a first-round RT-PCR of the TCR CDR3. TCRdb processed the multiplex PCR reads anew with MiXCR; each CDR3 protein has one entry. The sample lists about 410,000 distinct CDR3 sequences, more than 12% occurring once. The specimen was blood. The TCR originated in a woman in her 30s with Graves' ophthalmopathy.

The CDR3 reads CASFWWTSEQFF. The CDR3 DNA sequence: TGTGCCAGTTTCTGGTGGACTTCTGAGCAGTTCTTC. The V call is TRBV6-2 or TRBV6-3, the J call TRBJ2-1, with D possibly TRBD2 on 5 matching bases. This CDR3 has 12 amino acids. CDR1 is MNHEY and CDR2 is SVGEGT in the germline V gene. Trimming took off 9 bases at V and 9 bases at J, with 15 bases between the two ends.